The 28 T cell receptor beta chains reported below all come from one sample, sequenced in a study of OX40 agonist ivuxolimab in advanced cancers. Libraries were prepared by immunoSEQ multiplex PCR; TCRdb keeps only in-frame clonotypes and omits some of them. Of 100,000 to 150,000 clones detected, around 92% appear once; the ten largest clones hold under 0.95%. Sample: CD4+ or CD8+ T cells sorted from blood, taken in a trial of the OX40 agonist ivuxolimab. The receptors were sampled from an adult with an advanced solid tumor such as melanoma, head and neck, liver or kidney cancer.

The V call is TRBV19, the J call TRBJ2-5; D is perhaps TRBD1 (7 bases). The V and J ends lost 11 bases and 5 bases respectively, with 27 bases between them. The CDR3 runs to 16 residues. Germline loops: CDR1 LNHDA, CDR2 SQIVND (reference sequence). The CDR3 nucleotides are TGTGCCTCCCGGGGGACAGTAGAAGGTCAAATGGAGACCCAGTACTTC. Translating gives CASRGTVEGQMETQYF. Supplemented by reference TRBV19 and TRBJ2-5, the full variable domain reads DGGITQSPKYLFRKEGQNVTLSCEQNLNHDAMYWYRQDPGQGLRLIYYSQIVNDFQKGDIAEGYSVSREKKESFPLTVTSAQKNPTAFYLCASRGTVEGQMETQYFGPGTRLLVL.

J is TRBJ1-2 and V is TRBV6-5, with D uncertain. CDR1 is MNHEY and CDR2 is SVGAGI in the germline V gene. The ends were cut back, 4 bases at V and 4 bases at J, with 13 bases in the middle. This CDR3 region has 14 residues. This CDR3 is CASSLTPSGYGYTF. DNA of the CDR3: TGTGCCAGCAGTTTGACGCCATCGGGCTATGGCTACACCTTC.

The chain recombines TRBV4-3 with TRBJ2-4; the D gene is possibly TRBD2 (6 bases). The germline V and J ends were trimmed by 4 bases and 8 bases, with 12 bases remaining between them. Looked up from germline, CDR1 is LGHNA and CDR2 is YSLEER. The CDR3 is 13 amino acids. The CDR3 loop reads CASSLGPGDIQYF. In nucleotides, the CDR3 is TGCGCCAGCAGCCTTGGACCGGGGGACATTCAGTACTTC.

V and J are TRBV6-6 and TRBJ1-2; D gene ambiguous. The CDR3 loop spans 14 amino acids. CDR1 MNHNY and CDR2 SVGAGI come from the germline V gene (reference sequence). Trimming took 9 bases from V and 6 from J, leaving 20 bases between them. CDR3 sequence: CASATGRQVDGYTF. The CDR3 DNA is TGTGCCAGTGCAACGGGGAGGCAGGTTGATGGCTACACCTTC.

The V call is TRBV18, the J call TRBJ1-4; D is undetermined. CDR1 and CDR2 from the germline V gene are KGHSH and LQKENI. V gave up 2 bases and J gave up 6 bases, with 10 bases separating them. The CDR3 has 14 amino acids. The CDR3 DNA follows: TGTGCCAGCTCACCAGGGGATCCTTATGAAAAACTGTTTTTT. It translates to CASSPGDPYEKLFF. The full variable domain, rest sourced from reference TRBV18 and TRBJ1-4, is NAGVMQNPRHLVRRRGQEARLRCSPMKGHSHVYWYRQLPEEGLKFMVYLQKENIIDESGMPKERFSAEFPKEGPSILRIQQVVRGDSAAYFCASSPGDPYEKLFFGSGTQLSVL.

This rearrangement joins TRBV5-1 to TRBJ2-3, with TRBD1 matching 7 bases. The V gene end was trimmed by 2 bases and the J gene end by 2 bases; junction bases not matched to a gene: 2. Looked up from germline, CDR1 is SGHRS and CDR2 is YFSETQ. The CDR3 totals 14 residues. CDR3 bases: TGCGCCAGCAGCTTTGACAGGGTCACAGATACGCAGTATTTT. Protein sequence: CASSFDRVTDTQYF.

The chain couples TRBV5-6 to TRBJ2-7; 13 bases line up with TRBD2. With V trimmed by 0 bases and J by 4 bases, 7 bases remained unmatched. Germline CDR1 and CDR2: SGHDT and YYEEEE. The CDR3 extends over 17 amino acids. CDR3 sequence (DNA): TGTGCCAGCAGCTTGGTCCGACTAGCGGGAGGTGTATACGAGCAGTACTTC. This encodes CASSLVRLAGGVYEQYF.

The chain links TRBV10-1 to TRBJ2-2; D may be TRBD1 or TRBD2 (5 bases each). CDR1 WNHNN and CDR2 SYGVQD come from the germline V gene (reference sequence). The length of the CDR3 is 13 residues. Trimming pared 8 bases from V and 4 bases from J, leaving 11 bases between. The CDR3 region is CASGGPSTGELFF. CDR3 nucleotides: TGCGCCAGCGGGGGACCAAGCACCGGGGAGCTGTTTTTT.

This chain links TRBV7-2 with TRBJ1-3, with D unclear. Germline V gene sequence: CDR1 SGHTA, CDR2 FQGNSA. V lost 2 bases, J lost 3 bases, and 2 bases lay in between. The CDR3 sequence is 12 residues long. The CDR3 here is CASSLSGNTIYF. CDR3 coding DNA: TGTGCCAGCAGCTTAAGTGGAAACACCATATATTTT.

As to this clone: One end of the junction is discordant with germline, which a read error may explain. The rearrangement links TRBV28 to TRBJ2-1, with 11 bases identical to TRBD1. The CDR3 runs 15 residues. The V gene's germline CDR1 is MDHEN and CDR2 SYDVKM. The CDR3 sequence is CAISPDRGPHNEQFF. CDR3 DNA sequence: TGTGCCATCAGTCCGGACAGGGGGCCCCACAATGAGCAGTTCTTC.

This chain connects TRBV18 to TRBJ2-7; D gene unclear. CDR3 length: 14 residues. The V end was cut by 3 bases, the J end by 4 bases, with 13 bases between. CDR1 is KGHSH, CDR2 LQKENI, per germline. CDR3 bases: TGTGCCAGCTCACCGATTGGAAGTGAGTACGAGCAGTACTTC. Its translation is CASSPIGSEYEQYF.

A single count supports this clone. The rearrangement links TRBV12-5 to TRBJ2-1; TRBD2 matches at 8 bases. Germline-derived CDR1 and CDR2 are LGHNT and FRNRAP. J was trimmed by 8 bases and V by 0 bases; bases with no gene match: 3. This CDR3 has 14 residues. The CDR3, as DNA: TGTGCTAGTGGTTTGGTATCGGGACTAGATGAGCAGTTCTTC. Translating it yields CASGLVSGLDEQFF.

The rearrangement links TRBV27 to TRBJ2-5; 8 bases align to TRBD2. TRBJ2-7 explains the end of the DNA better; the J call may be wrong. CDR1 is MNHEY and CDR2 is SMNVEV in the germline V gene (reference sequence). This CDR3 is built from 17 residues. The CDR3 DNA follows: TGTGCCAGCAGTTTATCGTATAGTACTAGCGGAACCTACGAGCAGTACTTC. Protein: CASSLSYSTSGTYEQYF.

This chain's CDR3 is CASSLGLRTGDQPQHF. CDR3 nucleotide sequence: TGTGCCAGCAGCTTGGGTCTCCGGACGGGGGATCAGCCCCAGCATTTT. The rearrangement uses TRBV5-5 and TRBJ1-5, with D perhaps matching TRBD1 (5 bases). V was clipped by 0 bases and J by 5 bases, with 15 bases between them. The CDR3 has 16 residues. CDR1 is SGHKS and CDR2 is YYEKEE in the germline V gene (reference sequence).

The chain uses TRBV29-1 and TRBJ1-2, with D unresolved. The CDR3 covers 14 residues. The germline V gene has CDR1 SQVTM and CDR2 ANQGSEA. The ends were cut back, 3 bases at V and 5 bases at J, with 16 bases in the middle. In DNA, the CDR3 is TGCAGCGTTGATACGAAATTCAGTGGATATGGCTACACCTTC. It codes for CSVDTKFSGYGYTF.

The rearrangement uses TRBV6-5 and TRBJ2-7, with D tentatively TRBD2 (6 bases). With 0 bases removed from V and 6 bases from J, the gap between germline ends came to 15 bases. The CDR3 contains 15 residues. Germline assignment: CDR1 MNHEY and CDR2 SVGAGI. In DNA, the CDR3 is TGTGCCAGCAGTTACTCCTCTGCGGGGAAGGCCGAGCAGTACTTC. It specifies CASSYSSAGKAEQYF.

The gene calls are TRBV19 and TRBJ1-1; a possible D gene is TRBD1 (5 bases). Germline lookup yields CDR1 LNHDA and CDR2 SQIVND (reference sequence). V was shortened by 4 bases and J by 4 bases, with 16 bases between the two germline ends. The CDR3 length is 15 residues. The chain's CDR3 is CASSNTGAPSTEAFF. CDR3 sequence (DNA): TGTGCCAGTAGTAATACCGGGGCTCCAAGCACTGAAGCTTTCTTT.

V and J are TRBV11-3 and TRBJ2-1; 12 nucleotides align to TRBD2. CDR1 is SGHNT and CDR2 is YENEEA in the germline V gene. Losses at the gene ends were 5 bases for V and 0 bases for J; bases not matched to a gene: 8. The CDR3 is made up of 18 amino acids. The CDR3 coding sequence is TGTGCCAGCAGCCCGCGGACTAGCGGGGTAAGCTCCTACAATGAGCAGTTCTTC. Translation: CASSPRTSGVSSYNEQFF.

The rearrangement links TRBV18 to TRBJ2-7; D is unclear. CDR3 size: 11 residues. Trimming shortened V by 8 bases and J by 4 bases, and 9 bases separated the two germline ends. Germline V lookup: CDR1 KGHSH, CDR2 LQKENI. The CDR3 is CASRSEYEQYF. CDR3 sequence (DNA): TGTGCCAGCCGATCGGAGTACGAGCAGTACTTC.

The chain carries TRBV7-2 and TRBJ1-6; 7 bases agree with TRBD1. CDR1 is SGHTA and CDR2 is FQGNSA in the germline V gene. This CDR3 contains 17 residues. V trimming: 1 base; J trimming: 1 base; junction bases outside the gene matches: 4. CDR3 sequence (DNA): TGTGCCAGCAGCTTAGATAGGGGGCTGTCCTATAATTCACCCCTCCACTTT. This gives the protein CASSLDRGLSYNSPLHF.

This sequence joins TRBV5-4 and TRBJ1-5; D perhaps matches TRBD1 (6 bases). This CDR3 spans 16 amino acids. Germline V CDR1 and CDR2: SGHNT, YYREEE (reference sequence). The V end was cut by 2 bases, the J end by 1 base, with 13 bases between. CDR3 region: CASSFGGGPSNQPQHF. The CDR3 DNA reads TGTGCCAGCAGCTTCGGGGGCGGACCCAGCAATCAGCCCCAGCATTTT.

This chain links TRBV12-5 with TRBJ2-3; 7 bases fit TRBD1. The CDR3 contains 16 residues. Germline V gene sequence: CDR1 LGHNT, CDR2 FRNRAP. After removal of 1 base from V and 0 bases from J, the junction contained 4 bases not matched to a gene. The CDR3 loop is CASGLAGTASTDTQYF. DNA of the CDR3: TGTGCTAGTGGTTTGGCCGGGACAGCTAGCACAGATACGCAGTATTTT.

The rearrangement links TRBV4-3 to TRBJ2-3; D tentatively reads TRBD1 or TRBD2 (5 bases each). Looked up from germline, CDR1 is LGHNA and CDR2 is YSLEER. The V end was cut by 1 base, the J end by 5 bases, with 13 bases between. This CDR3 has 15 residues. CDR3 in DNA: TGCGCCAGCAGCCAAGCAAGTTCGGGGCTAGATACGCAGTATTTT. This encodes CASSQASSGLDTQYF.

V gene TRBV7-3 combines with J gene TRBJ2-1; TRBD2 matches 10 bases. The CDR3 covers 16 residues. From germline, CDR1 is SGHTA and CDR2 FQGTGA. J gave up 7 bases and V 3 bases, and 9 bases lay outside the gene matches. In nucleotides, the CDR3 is TGTGCCAGCAGCTTTAGGTCTAGCGGGAGTATAAATGAGCAGTTCTTC. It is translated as CASSFRSSGSINEQFF.

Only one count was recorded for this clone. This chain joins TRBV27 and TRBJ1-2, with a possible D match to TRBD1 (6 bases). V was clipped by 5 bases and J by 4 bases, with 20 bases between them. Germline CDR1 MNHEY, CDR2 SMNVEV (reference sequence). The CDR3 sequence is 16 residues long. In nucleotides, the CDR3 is TGTGCCAGCAGTCCCCTGACTCAGGGGACCATCTATGGCTACACCTTC. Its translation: CASSPLTQGTIYGYTF.

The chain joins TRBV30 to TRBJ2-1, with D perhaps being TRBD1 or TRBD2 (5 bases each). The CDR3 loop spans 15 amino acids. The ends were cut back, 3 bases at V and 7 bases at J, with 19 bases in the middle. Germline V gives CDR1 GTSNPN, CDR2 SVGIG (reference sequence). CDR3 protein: CAWSIGDPLGNEQFF. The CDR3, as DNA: TGTGCCTGGAGCATAGGGGACCCCCTAGGAAATGAGCAGTTCTTC.

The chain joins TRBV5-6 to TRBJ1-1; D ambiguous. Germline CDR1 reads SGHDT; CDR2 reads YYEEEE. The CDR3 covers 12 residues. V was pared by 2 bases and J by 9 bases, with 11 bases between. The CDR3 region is CASSLATDKAFF. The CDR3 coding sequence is TGTGCCAGCAGCTTAGCTACGGATAAAGCTTTCTTT.

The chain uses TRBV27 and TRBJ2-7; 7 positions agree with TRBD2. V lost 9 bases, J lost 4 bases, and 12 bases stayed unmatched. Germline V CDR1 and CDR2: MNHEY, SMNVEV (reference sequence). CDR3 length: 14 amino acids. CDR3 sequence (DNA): TGTGCCAGTCGGGAGGCAGGGATTTCTTACGAGCAGTACTTC. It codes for CASREAGISYEQYF.